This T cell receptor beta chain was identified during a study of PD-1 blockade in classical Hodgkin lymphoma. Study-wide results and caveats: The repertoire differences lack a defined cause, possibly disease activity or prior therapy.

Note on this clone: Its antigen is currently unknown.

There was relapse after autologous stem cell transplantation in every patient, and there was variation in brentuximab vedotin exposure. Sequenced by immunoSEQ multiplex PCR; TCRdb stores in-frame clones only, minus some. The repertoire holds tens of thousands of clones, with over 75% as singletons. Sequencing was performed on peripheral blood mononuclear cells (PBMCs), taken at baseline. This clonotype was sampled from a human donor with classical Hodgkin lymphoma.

The CDR3 region is CASRPQAGGPNEQFF. The CDR3 DNA sequence: TGTGCCAGCCGGCCCCAGGCGGGGGGGCCCAATGAGCAGTTCTTC. The chain has TRBV6-5 and TRBJ2-1, with TRBD2 matching 9 bases. The trim removed 8 bases at V and 6 bases at J, leaving 11 bases unmatched. In germline, CDR1 is MNHEY, CDR2 SVGAGI. This CDR3 is 15 amino acids long.